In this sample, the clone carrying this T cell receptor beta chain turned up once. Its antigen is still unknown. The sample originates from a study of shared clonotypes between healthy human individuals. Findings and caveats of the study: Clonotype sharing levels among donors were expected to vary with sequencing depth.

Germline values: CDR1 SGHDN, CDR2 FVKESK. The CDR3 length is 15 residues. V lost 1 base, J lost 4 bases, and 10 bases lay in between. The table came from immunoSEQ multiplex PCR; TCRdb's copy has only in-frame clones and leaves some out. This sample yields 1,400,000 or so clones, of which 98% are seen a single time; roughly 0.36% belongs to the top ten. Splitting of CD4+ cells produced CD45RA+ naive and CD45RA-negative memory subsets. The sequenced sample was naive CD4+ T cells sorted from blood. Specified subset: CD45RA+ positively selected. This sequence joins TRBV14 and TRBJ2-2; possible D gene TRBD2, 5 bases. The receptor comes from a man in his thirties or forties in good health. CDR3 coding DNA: TGTGCCAGCAGCCAAGCGCGGGTATCCACCGGGGAGCTGTTTTTT. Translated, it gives CASSQARVSTGELFF.